These 3 T cell receptor beta chains were all obtained from the same sample, sequenced in a study of shared clonotypes between healthy human individuals (dated by TCRdb to 2020 to 2022). Library prep was done by the immunoSEQ multiplex PCR assay. Here the immuneACCESS table is served through TCRdb, limited to in-frame sequences with V and J called. Missing clones are a known gap in these copies; in checked studies unresolved V genes cover under half, and the rest lacks a known reason. The sample profile shows about 2,200,000 clones; about 93% of them were found once. About 1.5% of the sample is held by the ten biggest clonotypes. For the CD8 naive samples, CD45RO-negative cells were positively selected for CCR7, yielding a CD45RA+CCR7+ population from which TemRA cells were excluded. Sequencing input: naive CD8+ T cells from PBMCs. Per the publication, the cell subset or site label means: CD45RA+CCR7+. Source of these receptors: a young man in good health. Some clones in this sample may be carry-over from other donors' samples.

Details on this clone: The same CDR3 arises from other DNA sequences in this sample as well. The chain links TRBV28 to TRBJ1-1, with D unresolved. Looked up from germline, CDR1 is MDHEN and CDR2 is SYDVKM. The germline V and J ends were trimmed by 6 bases and 1 base, with 6 bases remaining between them. The CDR3 is 12 residues long. CDR3 protein: CASSPRNTEAFF. The CDR3 coding sequence is TGTGCCAGCAGCCCCCGGAACACTGAAGCTTTCTTT.

This chain connects TRBV11-1 to TRBJ2-5, with TRBD1 matching over 10 bases. The CDR3 is 14 residues long. Losses at the gene ends were 5 bases for V and 4 bases for J; bases not matched to a gene: 4. Germline V gene data show CDR1 as SGHAT and CDR2 as FQDESV (reference sequence). CDR3 amino acids: CASSGWTGGETQYF. The CDR3 DNA sequence: TGTGCCAGCAGCGGGTGGACAGGGGGAGAGACCCAGTACTTC.

The chain is built from TRBV6-5 and TRBJ2-7; a weak D match, TRBD2 (5 bases). Germline CDR1 is MNHEY and CDR2 is SVGAGI. The V end was cut by 0 bases, the J end by 6 bases, with 18 bases between. The CDR3 sequence is 16 residues long. CDR3 nucleotides: TGTGCCAGCAGTTACTCGACGGGGAGCATCACCCTCGAGCAGTACTTC. The encoded protein is CASSYSTGSITLEQYF.